A single sample is the source of the 15 T cell receptor beta chains below, sequenced in a study of blood T cell repertoires in COVID-19 (dated by TCRdb to between 2020 and 2021). The method was the immunoSEQ multiplex PCR assay. The table was pulled from immuneACCESS by TCRdb, which kept in-frame rearrangements only. Such tables lose some clones; where checked, under half of the loss comes from unresolved V genes, and the rest has no known cause. Recorded for this sample are roughly 410,000 clones; about 90% of them occurred a single time. About 2% of the sample is held by the ten biggest clonotypes. Sequencing input: peripheral blood. These receptors originate from a woman aged 55 to 70 with COVID-19, enrolled during active disease.

Turning to this clone: Other DNA sequences in this sample translate to the same CDR3. The chain joins TRBV28 to TRBJ1-1; D not resolved. The CDR3 consists of 13 residues. Germline assignment: CDR1 MDHEN and CDR2 SYDVKM. The ends were cut back, 3 bases at V and 1 base at J, with 6 bases in the middle. CDR3 nucleotide sequence: TGTGCCAGCAGTTTCCCCGGGAACACTGAAGCTTTCTTT. This encodes CASSFPGNTEAFF.

This clone appeared once. The rearrangement links TRBV9 to TRBJ2-7; a weak D match, TRBD1 (6 bases). The V gene's germline CDR1 is SGDLS and CDR2 YYNGEE. The CDR3 runs to 16 residues. Trimming cost V 4 bases and J 3 bases, with 20 bases left between them. CDR3 nucleotides: TGTGCCAGCAGCCCAACAGGGTCCCTCCTTCACTACGAGCAGTACTTC. Translated, it gives CASSPTGSLLHYEQYF.

V is TRBV19 and J is TRBJ2-3, with D hard to call. CDR1 and CDR2 (germline): LNHDA, SQIVND (reference sequence). This CDR3 comprises 13 residues. The germline V and J ends were trimmed by 1 base and 2 bases, with 4 bases remaining between them. Written as DNA, the CDR3 is TGTGCCAGTAGTATAGCATTCACAGATACGCAGTATTTT. Its protein is CASSIAFTDTQYF.

The chain links TRBV5-5 to TRBJ2-3; 9 nucleotides align to TRBD1. The ends lost 3 bases at V and 0 bases at J; junction bases unmatched: 8. The CDR3 runs to 17 residues. Germline V CDR1 and CDR2: SGHKS, YYEKEE (reference sequence). CDR3 nucleotide sequence: TGTGCCAGCAGCTGGGCCGGGACAGGGCCCAGCACAGATACGCAGTATTTT. Protein product: CASSWAGTGPSTDTQYF.

CDR3 sequence: CAWSSRGGYTF. The CDR3 coding sequence is TGTGCCTGGAGTTCTAGAGGCGGCTACACCTTC. The chain combines TRBV30 with TRBJ1-2; no firm D call. Germline-derived CDR1 and CDR2 are GTSNPN and SVGIG (reference sequence). Trimming removed 2 bases at V and 8 bases at J, with 9 bases between. There are 11 residues in the CDR3.

V and J are TRBV2 and TRBJ1-6; D is possibly TRBD1 (6 bases). Trimming cost V 7 bases and J 9 bases, with 22 bases left between them. Germline V gene lookup returns CDR1 SNHLY and CDR2 FYNNEI. The length of the CDR3 is 16 residues. The chain's CDR3 is CASTQTGSTVRSPLHF. The DNA of the CDR3 is TGTGCCAGCACCCAGACAGGCTCTACGGTGCGTTCACCCCTCCACTTT.

The sample holds a few counts of this clone. The chain employs TRBV30 and TRBJ1-5; 8 bases are a match to TRBD1. This CDR3 region has 15 residues. Germline V gene data show CDR1 as GTSNPN and CDR2 as SVGIG (reference sequence). J was trimmed by 2 bases and V by 3 bases; bases with no gene match: 6. CDR3 DNA: TGTGCCTGGAGCTTAGACAGGGGCCGCAATCAGCCCCAGCATTTT. Translation: CAWSLDRGRNQPQHF.

The chain combines TRBV9 with TRBJ2-2, with a weak D call TRBD2 (6 bases). In germline, CDR1 is SGDLS, CDR2 YYNGEE. The CDR3 sequence is 14 residues long. Between the trimmed V and J ends, which lost 1 base and 5 bases, there was a span of 9 bases. In DNA, the CDR3 is TGTGCCAGCAGCGTAAGACTAGTGACCGGGGAGCTGTTTTTT. Translated, it gives CASSVRLVTGELFF.

The chain recombines TRBV9 with TRBJ2-7; TRBD1 aligns across 8 bases. The CDR3 extends over 14 amino acids. After removal of 6 bases from V and 5 bases from J, the junction contained 10 bases not matched to a gene. Germline CDR1 and CDR2: SGDLS and YYNGEE. The CDR3 sequence: CASNQGARWDEQYF. The CDR3 nucleotides read TGTGCCAGCAACCAGGGGGCACGATGGGACGAGCAGTACTTC.

V is TRBV20-1 and J is TRBJ2-3, with 7 positions matching TRBD2. The CDR3 is made up of 17 amino acids. The V segment lost 3 bases and the J segment 3 bases; nucleotides outside the gene matches: 15. CDR1 DFQATT and CDR2 SNEGSKA come from the germline V gene (reference sequence). CDR3 nucleotide sequence: TGCAGTGCTAGTCGCCTAGTGGGGGGGTCGGATACAGATACGCAGTATTTT. Protein sequence: CSASRLVGGSDTDTQYF.

This chain joins TRBV30 and TRBJ1-5; 9 positions match TRBD1. Germline V gene sequence: CDR1 GTSNPN, CDR2 SVGIG (reference sequence). The ends lost 5 bases at V and 1 base at J; junction bases unmatched: 0. The CDR3 is made up of 13 amino acids. CDR3 region: CAWGQGSNQPQHF. The DNA of the CDR3 is TGTGCCTGGGGACAGGGGAGCAATCAGCCCCAGCATTTT.

CDR3 amino acids: CASSPTGNYGYTF. The CDR3 DNA follows: TGTGCCAGCAGCCCGACAGGGAACTATGGCTACACCTTC. This chain uses TRBV7-9 with TRBJ1-2, with 7 bases that match TRBD1. Germline CDR1 is SEHNR and CDR2 is FQNEAQ (reference sequence). V shed 5 bases, J shed 2 bases, and the junction held 2 bases outside the gene matches. This CDR3 is 13 amino acids long. Combining the CDR3 with reference TRBV7-9 and TRBJ1-2 gives the whole variable domain DTGVSQNPRHKITKRGQNVTFRCDPISEHNRLYWYRQTLGQGPEFLTYFQNEAQLEKSRLLSDRFSAERPKGSFSTLEIQRTEQGDSAMYLCASSPTGNYGYTFGSGTRLTVV.

V usage is TRBV11-3 and J usage is TRBJ2-7, with 9 positions matching TRBD2. From germline, CDR1 is SGHNT and CDR2 YENEEA. The V and J ends lost 1 base and 2 bases, in that order; junction bases with no gene match: 3. This CDR3 has 15 amino acids. CDR3 DNA sequence: TGTGCCAGCAGCTTAGGGCTAGCGGGGACCTACGAGCAGTACTTC. It yields the protein CASSLGLAGTYEQYF.

Points on this clone: Other nucleotide sequences in the sample specify the same CDR3. The V call is TRBV6-5, the J call TRBJ1-2, with D maybe TRBD1 (6 bases). CDR3 length equals 13 residues. Germline V gene sequence: CDR1 MNHEY, CDR2 SVGAGI. With 4 bases removed from V and 2 bases from J, the gap between germline ends came to 8 bases. This CDR3 is CASSSTGNYGYTF. The CDR3 bases are TGTGCCAGCAGTTCAACAGGGAACTATGGCTACACCTTC.

This rearrangement joins TRBV28 to TRBJ1-2, with 7 positions matching TRBD1. Germline V lookup: CDR1 MDHEN, CDR2 SYDVKM. Trimming at V came to 5 bases and at J to 2 bases, leaving 8 bases not matched to a gene. CDR3 length: 15 residues. The CDR3 reads CASSPTGVQNYGYTF. The CDR3 DNA is TGTGCCAGCAGTCCTACAGGGGTCCAAAACTATGGCTACACCTTC.